The next 8 T cell receptor beta chains were all read from a single sample in a study of Ad26.COV2.S vaccination and SARS-CoV-2 variants. The treatment was: around 19 received Ad26.COV2.S at low or high dose, single or two shots; roughly five received placebo; per-sample allocation not given. Specimens were obtained on day 63 following the first vaccine or placebo injection. The method was immunoSEQ multiplex PCR; TCRdb's version includes in-frame clones alone and lacks a portion of them. The sample lists fewer than 400,000 clones, under 90% seen once, with about 5.4% in the top ten. The sample was peripheral blood, taken in a trial of Ad26.COV2.S vaccine versus placebo. The receptors derive from a person aged 18-65 years who received the Ad26.COV2.S COVID-19 vaccine or a placebo.

The rearrangement uses TRBV6-5 and TRBJ1-2; the D is unclear. V was clipped by 4 bases and J by 7 bases, with 19 bases between them. Germline lookup yields CDR1 MNHEY and CDR2 SVGAGI. This CDR3 has 15 residues. The CDR3 is CASSLDLTPGGGYTF. CDR3 sequence (DNA): TGTGCCAGCAGTTTGGACCTCACCCCCGGAGGTGGCTACACCTTC.

The genes are TRBV12-5 and TRBJ1-3; possible D gene TRBD1, 5 bases. The CDR3 is made up of 15 amino acids. Trimming removed 0 bases from V and 0 bases from J, with 6 bases in between. Germline V gives CDR1 LGHNT, CDR2 FRNRAP. CDR3 in amino acids: CASGLVGGSGNTIYF. The CDR3, as DNA: TGTGCTAGTGGTTTGGTGGGGGGCTCTGGAAACACCATATATTTT.

Of note for this clone: Its ends do not fully match the called genes, so a read error is possible. This chain links TRBV11-3 with TRBJ2-2; the D call may be TRBD1 or TRBD2 (6 bases each). Per the germline V gene, CDR1 is SGHNT and CDR2 is YENEEA. CDR3 length: 15 residues. The CDR3 is CASNLGGPRTGELFF. The CDR3 DNA sequence: TGTGCCAGCAACTTAGGGGGGCCGCGAACCGGGGAGCTGTTTTTT.

The chain uses TRBV19 and TRBJ2-4, with 7 bases matching TRBD1. The V segment lost 7 bases and the J segment 7 bases; nucleotides outside the gene matches: 10. Germline CDR1 reads LNHDA; CDR2 reads SQIVND (reference sequence). This CDR3 has 14 amino acids. The CDR3: CASNQPGQSNIQYF. CDR3 nucleotides: TGTGCCAGTAATCAACCGGGACAGTCGAACATTCAGTACTTC.

The genes are TRBV10-3 and TRBJ1-5; D is ambiguous. The V end lost 4 bases, the J end lost 6 bases, and 10 bases lay between the germline ends. This CDR3 comprises 13 residues. The germline V gene has CDR1 ENHRY and CDR2 SYGVKD. The CDR3 DNA sequence: TGTGCCATCAGTGCAAACTTAGGTCAGCCCCAGCATTTT. It translates to CAISANLGQPQHF.

V and J are TRBV6-5 and TRBJ2-5; no clear D. Germline CDR1 and CDR2: MNHEY and SVGAGI. V dropped 7 bases and J dropped 4 bases, with 10 bases sitting between them. The CDR3 extends over 12 amino acids. This CDR3 is CASKPNLETQYF. DNA for the CDR3: TGTGCCAGCAAGCCCAATCTAGAGACCCAGTACTTC.

The chain couples TRBV18 to TRBJ1-1; D remains unclear. Germline V gives CDR1 KGHSH, CDR2 LQKENI. The CDR3 totals 15 residues. Trimming shortened V by 5 bases and J by 0 bases, and 13 bases separated the two germline ends. The CDR3 loop reads CASSSGLSMNTEAFF. DNA for the CDR3: TGTGCCAGCTCATCGGGCTTAAGTATGAACACTGAAGCTTTCTTT.

In its sample, this clone was seen a few times. The chain couples TRBV9 to TRBJ1-5; maybe TRBD1 (6 bases). The V gene's germline CDR1 is SGDLS and CDR2 YYNGEE. V lost 1 base, J lost 3 bases, and 11 bases lay in between. The CDR3 covers 15 residues. CDR3 bases: TGTGCCAGCAGCGTATCTGGGGGCCACAATCAGCCCCAGCATTTT. It encodes CASSVSGGHNQPQHF.